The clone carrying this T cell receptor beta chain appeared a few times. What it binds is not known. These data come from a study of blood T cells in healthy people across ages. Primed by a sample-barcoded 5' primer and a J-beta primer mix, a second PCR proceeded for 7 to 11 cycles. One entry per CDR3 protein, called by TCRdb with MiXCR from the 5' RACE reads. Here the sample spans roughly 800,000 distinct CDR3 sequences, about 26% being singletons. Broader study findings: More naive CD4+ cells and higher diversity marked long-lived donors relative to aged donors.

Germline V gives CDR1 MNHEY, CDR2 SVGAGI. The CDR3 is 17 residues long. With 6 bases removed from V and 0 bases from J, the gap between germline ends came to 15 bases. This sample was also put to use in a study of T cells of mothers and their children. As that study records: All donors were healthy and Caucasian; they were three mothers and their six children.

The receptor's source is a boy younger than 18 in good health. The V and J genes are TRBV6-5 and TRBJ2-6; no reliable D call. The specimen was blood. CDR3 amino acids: CASRPLRLISGANVLTF. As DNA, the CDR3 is TGTGCCAGCAGGCCACTAAGACTGATCTCTGGGGCCAACGTCCTGACTTTC.